Listed below are T cell receptor beta chains from one sample, sequenced in a study of cytomegalovirus exposure and HLA in healthy donors. Profiled with immunoSEQ multiplex PCR; TCRdb holds only in-frame clones, not every one. The sample table sets out approximately 37,000 clones. Specimen: PBMCs. The origin of the receptors is a male donor in good health and CMV-seronegative. The conserved cysteine and the conserved F or W are not part of the CDR3 here.

j_gene,v_gene,CDR3aa
TRBJ1-3,TRBV14,ASSQVRGNTIY
TRBJ1-1,TRBV4-1,ASSQKQGTPTEAF
TRBJ1-1,TRBV28,ASSATTVMNTEAF
TRBJ1-5,TRBV28,ASLTGYSNQPQH
TRBJ1-4,TRBV18,ASSPESSNEKLF
TRBJ2-2,TRBV10-1,ASIQGAGELF
TRBJ1-4,TRBV12-5,ASGYPDREKLF
TRBJ2-7,TRBV15,ATSNQPDTAHEQY
TRBJ1-5,TRBV4-1,ASSSEADPYSNQPQH
TRBJ1-2,TRBV19,ASSETGQLYYGYT
TRBJ2-2,TRBV11-3,ASSLDGRQGLRELF
TRBJ1-5,TRBV19,ASTLQRGDQPQH
TRBJ1-4,TRBV15,ATTSLGREHNEKLF
TRBJ2-5,TRBV10-3,AISESPPETQY
TRBJ1-2,TRBV2,ASSIRQAANYGYT
TRBJ1-5,TRBV10-3,AISVGTGNQPQH
TRBJ1-5,TRBV5-1,ASSSTGGHNQPQH
TRBJ2-7,TRBV11-3,ASSTRNSYEQY
TRBJ2-7,TRBV27,ASSLGGALSYEQY
TRBJ2-3,TRBV18,ASSQGIRTDTQY
TRBJ2-7,TRBV12-5,ASGKADRAYEQY
TRBJ1-6,TRBV27,ASARQASGINSPLH
TRBJ2-4,TRBV4-1,ASSQFGLDREE
TRBJ1-3,TRBV5-1,ASSLNRDTGNTIY
TRBJ2-7,TRBV2,ASTPGGQRFSYEQY
TRBJ1-3,TRBV18,ASSPSGNVGNTIY
TRBJ2-7,TRBV28,ASSFPQGSYEQY
TRBJ2-7,TRBV5-1,ASSEGTEGSYEQY
TRBJ2-3,TRBV5-8,ASSLAPSGGAGDTQY
TRBJ1-1,TRBV10-2,ASSGSLAPPEAF
TRBJ1-1,TRBV7-9,ASSFWTGANTEAF
TRBJ1-1,TRBV7-9,ASSTEGGGFGTEAF
TRBJ2-3,TRBV4-1,ASSHDPGVSTDMQY
TRBJ2-3,TRBV6-1,ASSLTTSTDTQY
TRBJ1-4,TRBV18,ASSRSTGGGEKLF
TRBJ1-3,TRBV9,ASSGGASGNTIY
TRBJ2-1,TRBV5-1,ASSLREGSSDNEQF
TRBJ1-1,TRBV6-7,ASIISWDRDYSTEAF
TRBJ1-1,TRBV18,ASSRGVTEAF
TRBJ2-5,TRBV14,ASSLSTRFQETQY
TRBJ1-1,TRBV7-8,ASSPLSSNTEAF
TRBJ2-7,TRBV4-2,ASSQTDSLAYEQY
TRBJ2-1,TRBV7-9,ASSLAGGPYDEQF
TRBJ1-1,TRBV30,AWATGGFATEAF
TRBJ2-1,TRBV2,ASGLAGGPTYEQF
TRBJ1-5,TRBV7-2,ASSLQVHNQPQH
TRBJ1-4,TRBV6-6,ASSGGEKLF
TRBJ2-1,TRBV7-9,VSSSQYFSYNEQF
TRBJ2-3,TRBV14,ASSPFLSGVTDTQY
TRBJ2-1,TRBV15,ATSAGTGSSYNEQF
TRBJ1-6,TRBV7-2,ASSWTGGSLNSPLH